A single sample gave rise to the 9 T cell receptor beta chains below, sequenced in a study of shared clonotypes between healthy human individuals (dated by TCRdb to the early 2020s). Library prep was done by the immunoSEQ multiplex PCR assay. TCRdb stores this immuneACCESS table with in-frame sequences only. Part of the clones is absent; in the studies checked, under half of the shortfall reflects unresolved V genes, and no reason is known for the rest. This sample is represented by some 1.4 million clones; around 95% of them were singletons. Over 1% of the sample is held by the ten biggest clonotypes. Source material: naive CD4+ T cells sorted from blood. According to the study, the label for this sample's cell subset or site signals: CD45RA+ positively selected. Receptor source: a man aged 30 to 45 in good health.

The chain employs TRBV18 and TRBJ2-1, with TRBD2 as a possible D gene (6 bases). The CDR3 loop spans 16 amino acids. V lost 2 bases, J lost 1 base, and 12 bases lay in between. Looked up from germline, CDR1 is KGHSH and CDR2 is LQKENI. The CDR3 sequence: CASSPGASASYNEQFF. Written as DNA, the CDR3 is TGTGCCAGCTCACCAGGGGCTAGCGCATCCTACAATGAGCAGTTCTTC.

V and J are TRBV11-2 and TRBJ2-7, with D unclear. V shed 1 base and J shed 2 bases, with 9 bases lying between them. The CDR3 runs to 14 residues. CDR1 is SGHAT and CDR2 is FQNNGV in the germline V gene. CDR3 residues: CASSLVRHTYEQYF. CDR3 nucleotide sequence: TGTGCCAGCAGCTTAGTGAGACATACCTACGAGCAGTACTTC.

V and J are TRBV7-2 and TRBJ2-7; possible D gene TRBD1, 5 bases. This CDR3 is 13 amino acids long. V was trimmed by 4 bases and J by 2 bases, leaving 9 bases between them. Germline CDR1 is SGHTA and CDR2 is FQGNSA. CDR3 coding DNA: TGTGCCAGCAGCTCCAGGGTTGCCTACGAGCAGTACTTC. Translated: CASSSRVAYEQYF.

This clone was found once. The chain couples TRBV19 to TRBJ2-2, with TRBD2 matching 8 bases. The CDR3 has 19 amino acids. Germline V gene data show CDR1 as LNHDA and CDR2 as SQIVND (reference sequence). V lost 1 base to trimming and J lost 3 bases; unmatched junction nucleotides: 13. Here the CDR3 DNA reads TGTGCCAGTAGTATAGGGCCGGGACTAGGTCTCTTGTACACCGGGGAGCTGTTTTTT. Protein sequence: CASSIGPGLGLLYTGELFF.

This clone showed up just once. This chain links TRBV28 with TRBJ1-2; a possible D gene is TRBD1 (6 bases). V was shortened by 5 bases and J by 11 bases, with 18 bases between the two germline ends. The V gene's germline CDR1 is MDHEN and CDR2 SYDVKM. This CDR3 contains 13 residues. The DNA for the CDR3 is TGTGCCAGCAGTCAGGGGTCGCTAAATAGTTACACCTTC. Translating it yields CASSQGSLNSYTF.

This chain connects TRBV25-1 to TRBJ1-1; tentatively, D is TRBD1 (5 bases). The CDR3 loop spans 14 amino acids. Germline CDR1 and CDR2: MGHDK and SYGVNS. Trimming pared 1 base from V and 6 bases from J, leaving 12 bases between. CDR3 in amino acids: CASSEFQGYAEAFF. The CDR3 coding sequence is TGTGCCAGCAGTGAATTCCAGGGATACGCTGAAGCTTTCTTT.

With regard to this clone: Germline is not matched at one junction end, which may reflect a read error. The chain carries TRBV19 and TRBJ2-3; 15 nucleotides line up with TRBD2. Germline assignment: CDR1 LNHDA and CDR2 SQIVND (reference sequence). The CDR3 totals 16 residues. CDR3 DNA sequence: TGTGCCAGTAGTATGGGACTAGCGGGAGGCACAAATACGCAGTATTTT. Amino acids: CASSMGLAGGTNTQYF.

This sequence joins TRBV12-5 and TRBJ2-5, with D tentatively TRBD1 (5 bases). Trimming pared 6 bases from V and 5 bases from J, leaving 19 bases between. The CDR3 has 15 residues. From germline, CDR1 is LGHNT and CDR2 FRNRAP. The CDR3 DNA reads TGTGCTAGTGGCCCTCAGGGTCTCAACGGGGAGACCCAGTACTTC. This encodes CASGPQGLNGETQYF.

The V call is TRBV6-5, the J call TRBJ2-7; TRBD2 aligns across 7 bases. The CDR3 has 14 residues. Germline lookup yields CDR1 MNHEY and CDR2 SVGAGI. Trimming took 5 bases from V and 3 from J; bases not matched to a gene: 7. CDR3 loop: CASSRAASGYEQYF. The CDR3 coding sequence is TGTGCCAGCAGTAGGGCGGCTAGCGGCTACGAGCAGTACTTC.